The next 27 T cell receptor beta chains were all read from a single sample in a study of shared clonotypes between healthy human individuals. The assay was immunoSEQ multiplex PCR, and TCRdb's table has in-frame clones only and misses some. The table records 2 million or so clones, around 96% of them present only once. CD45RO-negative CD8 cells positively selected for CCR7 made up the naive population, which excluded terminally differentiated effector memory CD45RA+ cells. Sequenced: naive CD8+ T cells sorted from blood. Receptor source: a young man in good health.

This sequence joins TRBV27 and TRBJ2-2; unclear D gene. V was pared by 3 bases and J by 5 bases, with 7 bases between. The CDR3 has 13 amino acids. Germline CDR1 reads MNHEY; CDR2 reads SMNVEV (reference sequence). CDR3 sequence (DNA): TGTGCCAGCAGTTTTGCGATAACCGGGGAGCTGTTTTTT. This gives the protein CASSFAITGELFF.

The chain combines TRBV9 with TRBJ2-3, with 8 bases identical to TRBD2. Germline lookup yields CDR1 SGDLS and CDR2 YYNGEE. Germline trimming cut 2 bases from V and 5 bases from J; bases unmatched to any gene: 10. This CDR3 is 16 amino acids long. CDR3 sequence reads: CASSVETGGPVDTQYF. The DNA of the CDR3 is TGTGCCAGCAGCGTGGAAACGGGGGGGCCTGTAGATACGCAGTATTTT.

DNA for the CDR3: TGTGCCAGCAGCTTAGGCAGGGGTGATGAAAAACTGTTTTTT. Its protein is CASSLGRGDEKLFF. V gene TRBV5-4 combines with J gene TRBJ1-4; possible D gene TRBD1, 6 bases. The CDR3 covers 14 residues. The germline V gene has CDR1 SGHNT and CDR2 YYREEE (reference sequence). Trimming took 2 bases from V and 6 from J, leaving 11 bases between them.

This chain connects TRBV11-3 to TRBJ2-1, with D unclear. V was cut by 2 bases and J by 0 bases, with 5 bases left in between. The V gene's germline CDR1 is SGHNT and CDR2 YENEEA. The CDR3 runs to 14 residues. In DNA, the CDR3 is TGTGCCAGCAGCTTACTAGGCTCCTACAATGAGCAGTTCTTC. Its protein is CASSLLGSYNEQFF.

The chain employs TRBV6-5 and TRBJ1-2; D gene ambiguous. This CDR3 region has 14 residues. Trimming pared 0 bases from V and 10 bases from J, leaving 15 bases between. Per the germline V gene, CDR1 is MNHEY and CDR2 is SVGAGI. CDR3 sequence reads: CASSYSEEGRFYTF. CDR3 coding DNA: TGTGCCAGCAGTTACTCGGAAGAGGGAAGGTTCTACACCTTC.

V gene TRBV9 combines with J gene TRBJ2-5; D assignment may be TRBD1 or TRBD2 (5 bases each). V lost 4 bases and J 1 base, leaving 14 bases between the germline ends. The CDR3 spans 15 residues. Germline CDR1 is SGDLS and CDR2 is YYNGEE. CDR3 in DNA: TGTGCCAGCAGCCACGGTTCGGGGCTCCAAGAGACCCAGTACTTC. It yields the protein CASSHGSGLQETQYF.

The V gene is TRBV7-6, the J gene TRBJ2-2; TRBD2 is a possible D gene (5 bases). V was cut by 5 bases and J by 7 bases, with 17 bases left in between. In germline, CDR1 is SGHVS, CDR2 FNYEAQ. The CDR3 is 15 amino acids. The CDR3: CASSPRSGGGGELFF. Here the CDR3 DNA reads TGTGCCAGCAGCCCGAGGAGCGGAGGTGGCGGGGAGCTGTTTTTT. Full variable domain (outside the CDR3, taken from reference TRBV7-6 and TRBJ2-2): GAGVSQSPRYKVTKRGQDVALRCDPISGHVSLYWYRQALGQGPEFLTYFNYEAQQDKSGLPNDRFSAERPEGSISTLTIQRTEQRDSAMYRCASSPRSGGGGELFFGEGSRLTVL.

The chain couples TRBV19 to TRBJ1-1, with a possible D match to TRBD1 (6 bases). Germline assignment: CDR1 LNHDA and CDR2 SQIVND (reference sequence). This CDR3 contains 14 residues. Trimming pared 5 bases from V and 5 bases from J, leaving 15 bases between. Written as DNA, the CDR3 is TGTGCCAGTAGTCCCGGGGGGGCGTTGACTGAAGCTTTCTTT. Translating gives CASSPGGALTEAFF.

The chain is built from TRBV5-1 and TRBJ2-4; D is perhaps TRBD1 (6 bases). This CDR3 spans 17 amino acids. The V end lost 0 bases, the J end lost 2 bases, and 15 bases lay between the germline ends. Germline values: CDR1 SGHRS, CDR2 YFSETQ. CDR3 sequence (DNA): TGCGCCAGCAGCTTGGTCTCGTCAGGGGCCCCCAAAAACATTCAGTACTTC. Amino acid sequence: CASSLVSSGAPKNIQYF.

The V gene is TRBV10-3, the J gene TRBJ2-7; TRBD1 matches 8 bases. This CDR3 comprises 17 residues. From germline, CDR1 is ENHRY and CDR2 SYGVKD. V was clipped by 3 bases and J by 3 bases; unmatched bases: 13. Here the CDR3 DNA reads TGTGCCATCAGTGATCCCCCCTCCGGGACAGGAGGCTACGAGCAGTACTTC. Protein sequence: CAISDPPSGTGGYEQYF.

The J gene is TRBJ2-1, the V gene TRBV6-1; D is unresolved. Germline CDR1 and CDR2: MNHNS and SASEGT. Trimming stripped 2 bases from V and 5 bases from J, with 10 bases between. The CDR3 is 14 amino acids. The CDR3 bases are TGTGCCAGCAGTGAATCATTGGCCCACAATGAGCAGTTCTTC. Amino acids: CASSESLAHNEQFF.

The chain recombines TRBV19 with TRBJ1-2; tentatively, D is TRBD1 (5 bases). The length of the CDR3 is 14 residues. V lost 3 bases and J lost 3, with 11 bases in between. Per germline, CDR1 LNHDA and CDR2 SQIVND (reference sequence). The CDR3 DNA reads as TGTGCCAGTAGTATGGCAGGGTGGGACTATGGCTACACCTTC. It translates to CASSMAGWDYGYTF. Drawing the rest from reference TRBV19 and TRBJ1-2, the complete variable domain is DGGITQSPKYLFRKEGQNVTLSCEQNLNHDAMYWYRQDPGQGLRLIYYSQIVNDFQKGDIAEGYSVSREKKESFPLTVTSAQKNPTAFYLCASSMAGWDYGYTFGSGTRLTVV.

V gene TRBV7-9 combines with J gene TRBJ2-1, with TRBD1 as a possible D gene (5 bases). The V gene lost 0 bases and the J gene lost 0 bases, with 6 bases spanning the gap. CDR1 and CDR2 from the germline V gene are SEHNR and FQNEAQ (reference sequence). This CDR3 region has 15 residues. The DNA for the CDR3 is TGTGCCAGCAGCTTAGCTGACAGCTCCTACAATGAGCAGTTCTTC. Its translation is CASSLADSSYNEQFF.

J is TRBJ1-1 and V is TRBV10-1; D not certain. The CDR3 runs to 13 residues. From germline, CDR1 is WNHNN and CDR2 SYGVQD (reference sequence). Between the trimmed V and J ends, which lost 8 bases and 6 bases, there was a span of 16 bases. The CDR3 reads CASGETGGAEAFF. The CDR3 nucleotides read TGCGCCAGCGGAGAGACGGGAGGCGCTGAAGCTTTCTTT.

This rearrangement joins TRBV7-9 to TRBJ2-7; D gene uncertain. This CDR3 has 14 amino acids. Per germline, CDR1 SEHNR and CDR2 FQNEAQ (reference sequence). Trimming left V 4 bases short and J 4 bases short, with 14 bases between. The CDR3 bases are TGTGCCAGCAGCTCCCGTTTCGAGTATTACGAGCAGTACTTC. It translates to CASSSRFEYYEQYF.

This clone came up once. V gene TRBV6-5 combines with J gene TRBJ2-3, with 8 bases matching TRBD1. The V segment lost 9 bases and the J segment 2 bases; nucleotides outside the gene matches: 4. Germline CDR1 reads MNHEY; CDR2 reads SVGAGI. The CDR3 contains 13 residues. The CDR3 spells CASGQGATDTQYF. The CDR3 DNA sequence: TGTGCCAGTGGACAGGGAGCCACAGATACGCAGTATTTT.

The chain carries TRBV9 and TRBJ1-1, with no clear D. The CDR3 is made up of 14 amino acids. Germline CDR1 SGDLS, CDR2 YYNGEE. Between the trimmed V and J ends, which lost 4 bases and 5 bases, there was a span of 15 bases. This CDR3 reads CASSTRGDGTEAFF. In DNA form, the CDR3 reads TGTGCCAGCAGCACCCGTGGGGATGGAACTGAAGCTTTCTTT.

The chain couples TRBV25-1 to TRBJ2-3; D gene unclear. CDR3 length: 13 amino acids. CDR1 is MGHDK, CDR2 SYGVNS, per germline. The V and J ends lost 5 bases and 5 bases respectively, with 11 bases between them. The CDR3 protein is CASSPLREDTQYF. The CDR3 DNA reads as TGTGCCAGCAGTCCCCTGCGCGAAGATACGCAGTATTTT.

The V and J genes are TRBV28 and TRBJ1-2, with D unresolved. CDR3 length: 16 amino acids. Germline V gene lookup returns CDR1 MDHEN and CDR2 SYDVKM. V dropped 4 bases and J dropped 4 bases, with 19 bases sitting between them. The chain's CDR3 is CASSSPGWAPSYGYTF. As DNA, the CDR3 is TGTGCCAGCAGTTCCCCCGGGTGGGCGCCCTCCTATGGCTACACCTTC.

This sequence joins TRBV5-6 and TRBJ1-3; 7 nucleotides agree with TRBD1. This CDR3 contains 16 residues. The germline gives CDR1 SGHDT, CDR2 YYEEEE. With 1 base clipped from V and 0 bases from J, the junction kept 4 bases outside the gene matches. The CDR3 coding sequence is TGTGCCAGCAGCTTGACAGGGGCCTTCTCTGGAAACACCATATATTTT. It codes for CASSLTGAFSGNTIYF.

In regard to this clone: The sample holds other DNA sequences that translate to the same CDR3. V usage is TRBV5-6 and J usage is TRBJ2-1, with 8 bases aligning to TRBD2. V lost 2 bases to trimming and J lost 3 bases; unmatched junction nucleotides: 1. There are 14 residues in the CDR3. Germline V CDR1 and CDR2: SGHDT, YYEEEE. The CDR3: CASSLAGVYNEQFF. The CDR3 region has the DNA TGTGCCAGCAGCTTAGCGGGAGTCTACAATGAGCAGTTCTTC.

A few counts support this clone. CDR3 sequence: CASSSGTGEAFF. The CDR3 nucleotides read TGTGCCAGCAGCTCCGGGACAGGGGAAGCTTTCTTT. The chain joins TRBV5-6 to TRBJ1-1; TRBD1 matches 9 bases. V shed 3 bases and J 8 bases; nucleotides not matched to a gene: 2. From germline, CDR1 is SGHDT and CDR2 YYEEEE. The CDR3 has 12 amino acids.

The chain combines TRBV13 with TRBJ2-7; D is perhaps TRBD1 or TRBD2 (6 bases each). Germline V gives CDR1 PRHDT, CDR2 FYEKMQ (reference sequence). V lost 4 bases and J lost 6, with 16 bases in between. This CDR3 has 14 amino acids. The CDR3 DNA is TGTGCCAGCAGCTACGCAGGGGAGGCTCGCGAGCAGTACTTC. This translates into CASSYAGEAREQYF.

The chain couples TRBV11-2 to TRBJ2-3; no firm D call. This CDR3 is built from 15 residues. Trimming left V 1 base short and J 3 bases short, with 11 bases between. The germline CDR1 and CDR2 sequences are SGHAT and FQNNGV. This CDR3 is CASSLAGEQTDTQYF. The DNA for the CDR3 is TGTGCCAGCAGCTTAGCGGGTGAACAAACAGATACGCAGTATTTT.

The CDR3 coding sequence is TGTGCCAGCAGCTTCCTCCCAGGGGCAGGCGGGGAGCTGTTTTTT. This sequence encodes CASSFLPGAGGELFF. V usage is TRBV7-9 and J usage is TRBJ2-2; tentatively, D is TRBD1 (6 bases). Germline V lookup: CDR1 SEHNR, CDR2 FQNEAQ (reference sequence). The CDR3 contains 15 residues. V shed 3 bases and J shed 7 bases, with 15 bases lying between them.

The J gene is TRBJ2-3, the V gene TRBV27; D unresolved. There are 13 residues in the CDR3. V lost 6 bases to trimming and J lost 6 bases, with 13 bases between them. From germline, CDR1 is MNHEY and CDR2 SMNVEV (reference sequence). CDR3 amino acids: CASSSILSDTQYF. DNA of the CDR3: TGTGCCAGCAGCTCTATTCTCTCGGATACGCAGTATTTT.

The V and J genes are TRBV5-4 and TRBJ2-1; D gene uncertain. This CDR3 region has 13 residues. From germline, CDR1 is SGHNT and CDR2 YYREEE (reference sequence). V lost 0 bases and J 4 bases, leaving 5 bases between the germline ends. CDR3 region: CASSLELYNEQFF. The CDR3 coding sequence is TGTGCCAGCAGCTTGGAATTGTACAATGAGCAGTTCTTC.